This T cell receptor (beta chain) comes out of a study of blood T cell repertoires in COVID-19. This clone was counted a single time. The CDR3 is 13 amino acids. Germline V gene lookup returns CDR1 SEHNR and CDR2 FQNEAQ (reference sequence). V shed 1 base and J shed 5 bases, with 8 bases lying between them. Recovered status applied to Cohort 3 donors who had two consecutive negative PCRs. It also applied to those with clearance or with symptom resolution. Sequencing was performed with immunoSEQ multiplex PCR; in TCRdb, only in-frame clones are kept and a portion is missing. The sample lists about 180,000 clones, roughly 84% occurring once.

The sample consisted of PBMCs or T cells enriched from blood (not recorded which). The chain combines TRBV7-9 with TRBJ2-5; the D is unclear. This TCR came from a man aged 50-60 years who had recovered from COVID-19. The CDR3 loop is CASSLVGVETQYF. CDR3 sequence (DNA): TGTGCCAGCAGCTTAGTCGGAGTGGAGACCCAGTACTTC.